This T cell receptor (beta chain) stems from a study of human T cells and chemical hapten exposure. Study-level background: TCR yields per sample varied, mainly owing to small pooled library volume differences. Study-wide results and caveats: Expanded TCRs made up significantly more big CDR3 similarity clusters than controls did.

Methods used by the authors: Over 95,000 TCRs per sample was the median, with a range of roughly 20,000 to 750,000. TCRdb re-analysed the RACE reads in MiXCR, keeping a single row per CDR3 protein. The V and J calls, along with clone size, are taken from TCRdb and not from the paper's own processing. The sample lists approximately 350,000 distinct CDR3 sequences, around 6% occurring once. CDR1 is SGHDN and CDR2 is FVKESK in the germline V gene. Trimming removed 1 base from V and 3 bases from J, with 9 bases in between. The CDR3 is 14 amino acids. This clonotype was picked up many times. Its antigen is not identified. Indicated time point: patch test 2, 6 weeks after DPC sensitization. Specified treatment: therapeutic diphenylcyclopropenone sensitization with weekly scalp DPC. Donors, patients with alopecia ranging from 18 to 70 years old and judged suitable for DPC, provided samples.

The source material was whole blood, sampled in connection with sensitization to the hapten diphenylcyclopropenone (DPC). The clonotype originates from a woman aged 18-29 years with alopecia areata. Some clones in this sample may be carry-over from other donors' samples. This chain connects TRBV14 to TRBJ1-1; D unclear. DNA of the CDR3: TGTGCCAGCAGCCAAGTACCGGGGTACACTGAAGCTTTCTTT. Protein product: CASSQVPGYTEAFF.